This T cell receptor (beta chain) was captured in a study of vaccination effects on CD4 cells after COVID-19. Antigen-specific CD4+ T cell clonotypes were called by their expansion after viral peptide-pool culture in ViraFEST. An approximately nine-day culture period preceded the isolation of CD4+ T cells. SARS-CoV-2 infection was confirmed by PCR in the person between March and December 2020. V shed 4 bases and J shed 0 bases, with 10 bases lying between them. The germline CDR1 and CDR2 sequences are ENHRY and SYGVKD. This CDR3 spans 15 amino acids. Method: immunoSEQ multiplex PCR; TCRdb's copy keeps in-frame clones and lacks some. The sample yields under 25,000 clones, 74% seen once. In this sample, this clone turned up once. Its antigen is undetermined.

V gene TRBV10-3 combines with J gene TRBJ2-1, with D possibly being TRBD2 (5 bases). The receptor's source is a human donor who had a prior SARS-CoV-2 infection. The sample was CD4+ T cells from PBMCs cultured with a peptide pool, taken before COVID-19 vaccination. The CDR3 loop is CAISAEDDSYNEQFF. As DNA, the CDR3 is TGTGCCATCAGTGCGGAGGACGACTCCTACAATGAGCAGTTCTTC.